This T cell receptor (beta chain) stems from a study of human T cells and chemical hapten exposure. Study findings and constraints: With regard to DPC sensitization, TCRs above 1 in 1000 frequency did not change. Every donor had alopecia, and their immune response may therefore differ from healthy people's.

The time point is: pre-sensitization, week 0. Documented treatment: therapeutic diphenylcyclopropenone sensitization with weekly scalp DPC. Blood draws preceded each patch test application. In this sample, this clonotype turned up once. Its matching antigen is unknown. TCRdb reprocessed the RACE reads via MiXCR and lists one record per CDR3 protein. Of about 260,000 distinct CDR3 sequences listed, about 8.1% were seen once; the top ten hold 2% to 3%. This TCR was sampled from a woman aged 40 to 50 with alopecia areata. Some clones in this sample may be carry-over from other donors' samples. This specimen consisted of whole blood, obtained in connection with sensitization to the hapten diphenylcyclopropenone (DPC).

The DNA for the CDR3 is TGTGCCAGCAGCCAAGATCTTCTGACCCCTGAGTCTAACTATGGCTACACCTTC. Protein: CASSQDLLTPESNYGYTF. The V gene is TRBV4-2, the J gene TRBJ1-2; unclear D gene. The CDR3 covers 18 residues. Germline loops: CDR1 LGHNA, CDR2 YNFKEQ. The germline V and J ends were trimmed by 0 bases and 0 bases, with 17 bases remaining between them.